Each of the 21 T cell receptor beta chains below was sequenced from the same sample in a study of blood T cells in healthy people across ages. Primers used in a second PCR of about 7 to 12 cycles were a sample-barcoded 5' primer and a J-beta primer mix. TCRdb reanalysed the 5' RACE reads using MiXCR and keeps one entry per CDR3 protein. This repertoire shows about 1,500,000 distinct CDR3 sequences, around 42% found once; its top ten account for 7.9%. Specimen: blood. The receptors were gathered from a woman between 18 and 30 years old in good health.

The chain combines TRBV4-1 with TRBJ2-3; D not resolved. V was cut by 0 bases and J by 7 bases, with 5 bases left in between. The CDR3 is 12 amino acids. Germline V CDR1 and CDR2: MGHRA, YSYEKL. Here the CDR3 DNA reads TGCGCCAGCAGCCAAGAGCCGAATACGCAGTATTTT. Amino acid sequence: CASSQEPNTQYF.

This clonotype was picked up a small number of times. This chain links TRBV11-2 with TRBJ2-3, with 7 bases aligning to TRBD1. The CDR3 length is 14 residues. Germline V CDR1 and CDR2: SGHAT, FQNNGV. Trimming cost V 4 bases and J 2 bases; bases outside gene matches: 3. As DNA, the CDR3 is TGTGCCAGCAGCTGGGGGACAGTCACAGATACGCAGTATTTT. This encodes CASSWGTVTDTQYF.

This clonotype has more than one count but fewer than ten. The chain links TRBV27 to TRBJ2-2; D remains unclear. The CDR3 loop spans 14 amino acids. Germline lookup yields CDR1 MNHEY and CDR2 SMNVEV (reference sequence). Trimming shortened V by 1 base and J by 3 bases, and 6 bases separated the two germline ends. CDR3 loop: CASSLWGDTGELFF. CDR3 bases: TGTGCCAGCAGTTTATGGGGTGACACCGGGGAGCTGTTTTTT.

The genes are TRBV27 and TRBJ2-1; D not resolved. There are 16 residues in the CDR3. Germline V gene lookup returns CDR1 MNHEY and CDR2 SMNVEV (reference sequence). Trimming removed 4 bases from V and 6 bases from J, with 19 bases in between. CDR3 in amino acids: CASSWAGSLAINEQFF. CDR3 coding DNA: TGTGCCAGCAGTTGGGCAGGATCCTTGGCCATCAATGAGCAGTTCTTC.

The table lists this clonotype with a few counts. The chain links TRBV4-1 to TRBJ2-5; D might be TRBD1 or TRBD2, each matching 5 bases. Germline values: CDR1 MGHRA, CDR2 YSYEKL. The V end was cut by 3 bases, the J end by 2 bases, with 16 bases between. This CDR3 comprises 16 residues. The CDR3 loop is CASSQAPGGHQETQYF. DNA for the CDR3: TGCGCCAGCAGCCAGGCTCCTGGGGGTCATCAAGAGACCCAGTACTTC.

The rearrangement uses TRBV5-1 and TRBJ2-7, with D unclear. Trimming cost V 3 bases and J 3 bases, with 10 bases left between them. The CDR3 contains 13 residues. CDR1 is SGHRS, CDR2 YFSETQ, per germline. The CDR3: CASSSSEYYEQYF. CDR3 DNA: TGCGCCAGCAGCTCTTCAGAATACTACGAGCAGTACTTC.

The V call is TRBV5-5, the J call TRBJ2-5, with TRBD2 matching 7 bases. V shed 6 bases and J 11 bases; nucleotides not matched to a gene: 19. Germline-derived CDR1 and CDR2 are SGHKS and YYEKEE (reference sequence). The CDR3 spans 15 residues. The CDR3 sequence: CASNLGDSGYNEQYF. The CDR3 DNA sequence: TGTGCCAGCAACCTCGGAGATAGCGGGTACAATGAGCAGTACTTC. The variable domain in full, with the rest retrieved from reference TRBV5-5 and TRBJ2-5, is DAGVTQSPTHLIKTRGQQVTLRCSPISGHKSVSWYQQVLGQGPQFIFQYYEKEERGRGNFPDRFSARQFPNYSSELNVNALLLGDSALYLCASNLGDSGYNEQYFGPGTRLLVL.

The chain employs TRBV12-5 and TRBJ2-2; possible D gene TRBD1, 6 bases. This CDR3 is built from 15 residues. V was shortened by 2 bases and J by 7 bases, with 14 bases between the two germline ends. Germline V gives CDR1 LGHNT, CDR2 FRNRAP. CDR3 coding DNA: TGTGCTAGTGGTTTGAGTGCAGGGGTTAACGGGGAGCTGTTTTTT. Residues: CASGLSAGVNGELFF.

This chain links TRBV19 with TRBJ2-5; 8 positions match TRBD2. J was trimmed by 11 bases and V by 7 bases; bases with no gene match: 12. Germline loops: CDR1 LNHDA, CDR2 SQIVND (reference sequence). CDR3 length equals 13 residues. CDR3 residues: CASNPGGYPEQYF. CDR3 coding DNA: TGTGCCAGTAACCCGGGGGGGTATCCTGAGCAGTACTTC.

The chain employs TRBV3-1 and TRBJ1-6; no firm D call. The CDR3 has 14 amino acids. Trimming stripped 2 bases from V and 8 bases from J, with 10 bases between. The germline gives CDR1 LGHDT, CDR2 YNNKEL (reference sequence). The CDR3 sequence: CASSQPGTDSPLHF. In DNA, the CDR3 is TGTGCCAGCAGCCAACCCGGCACCGATTCACCCCTCCACTTT.

The chain recombines TRBV20-1 with TRBJ2-6; perhaps D is TRBD1 or TRBD2 (5 bases each). Germline CDR1 is DFQATT and CDR2 is SNEGSKA (reference sequence). This CDR3 is 17 amino acids long. The CDR3 region is CSAKAPGQHSGANVLTF. The CDR3 coding sequence is TGCAGCGCCAAAGCCCCGGGGCAGCACTCTGGGGCCAACGTCCTGACTTTC.

There are a few counts of this clonotype. The V call is TRBV9, the J call TRBJ1-2; D uncertain. Germline V gene data show CDR1 as SGDLS and CDR2 as YYNGEE. This CDR3 spans 14 amino acids. V was shortened by 4 bases and J by 4 bases, with 14 bases between the two germline ends. CDR3 DNA: TGTGCCAGCAGCATCAGCGAGGGTGTCTATGGCTACACCTTC. This codes for CASSISEGVYGYTF.

The J gene is TRBJ1-2, the V gene TRBV25-1; D gene ambiguous. V lost 3 bases, J lost 8 bases, and 19 bases lay in between. The germline V gene encodes CDR1 MGHDK and CDR2 SYGVNS. The CDR3 totals 15 residues. This chain's CDR3 is CASSDRSVGAWGYTF. CDR3 in DNA: TGTGCCAGCAGTGATAGGAGCGTGGGCGCCTGGGGCTACACCTTC.

The chain joins TRBV12-3 or TRBV12-4 to TRBJ1-2; D is undetermined. The CDR3 spans 14 residues. V dropped 5 bases and J dropped 6 bases, with 16 bases sitting between them. This CDR3 is CASSPVEGAHGYTF. The CDR3 DNA follows: TGTGCCAGCAGTCCTGTTGAGGGCGCTCATGGCTACACCTTC.

This clonotype was counted once. The chain is built from TRBV12-5 and TRBJ2-7; possible D gene TRBD1, 6 bases. The CDR3 extends over 14 amino acids. Germline V gene data show CDR1 as LGHNT and CDR2 as FRNRAP. V was clipped by 8 bases and J by 3 bases, with 17 bases between them. The CDR3 is CASSPLDSFYEQYF. CDR3 DNA: TGTGCTAGTTCCCCCTTGGACAGCTTCTACGAGCAGTACTTC. Based on the CDR3 plus reference TRBV12-5 and TRBJ2-7, the full variable domain is DARVTQTPRHKVTEMGQEVTMRCQPILGHNTVFWYRQTMMQGLELLAYFRNRAPLDDSGMPKDRFSAEMPDATLATLKIQPSEPRDSAVYFCASSPLDSFYEQYFGPGTRLTVT.

V gene TRBV12-3 or TRBV12-4 combines with J gene TRBJ2-7; TRBD2 matches at 7 bases. The CDR3 sequence is 15 residues long. J was trimmed by 7 bases and V by 5 bases; bases with no gene match: 14. CDR3 sequence reads: CASSPGLDSYNEQYF. CDR3 DNA sequence: TGTGCCAGCAGTCCAGGACTAGATTCCTACAATGAGCAGTACTTC.

The V and J genes are TRBV5-1 and TRBJ2-1; TRBD2 aligns across 9 bases. Germline assignment: CDR1 SGHRS and CDR2 YFSETQ. The V and J ends lost 4 bases and 7 bases, in that order; junction bases with no gene match: 9. The CDR3 is 15 residues long. The CDR3 loop is CASSPRTSVFNEQFF. CDR3 DNA: TGCGCCAGCAGCCCACGGACTAGCGTGTTTAATGAGCAGTTCTTC.

The chain carries TRBV6-5 and TRBJ1-2; 12 bases fit TRBD1. Per the germline V gene, CDR1 is MNHEY and CDR2 is SVGAGI. CDR3 length: 16 amino acids. J gave up 3 bases and V 8 bases, and 10 bases lay outside the gene matches. The CDR3 sequence is CASLRDRGREDYGYTF. The CDR3 nucleotides are TGTGCCAGCCTCAGGGACAGGGGGCGGGAAGACTATGGCTACACCTTC.

J is TRBJ1-2 and V is TRBV3-1; D gene ambiguous. V was pared by 3 bases and J by 6 bases, with 17 bases between. Germline CDR1 is LGHDT and CDR2 is YNNKEL (reference sequence). The CDR3 totals 15 residues. CDR3 DNA: TGTGCCAGCAGCCAGGCTATCAACAGTCCTAATGGCTACACCTTC. Translation gives CASSQAINSPNGYTF.

The chain recombines TRBV10-3 with TRBJ2-1; tentative D call: TRBD2 (5 bases). The J call is uncertain, as TRBJ2-7 better fits the DNA end. This CDR3 region has 14 residues. The germline V gene encodes CDR1 ENHRY and CDR2 SYGVKD. The CDR3 loop reads CATSLEGSYNEQYF. CDR3 nucleotide sequence: TGTGCCACCAGCCTAGAGGGATCCTACAATGAGCAGTACTTC.

Only one count was recorded for this clonotype. The V call is TRBV28, the J call TRBJ1-2; 8 nucleotides match TRBD1. V shed 5 bases and J 3 bases; nucleotides not matched to a gene: 11. This CDR3 has 16 amino acids. Germline loops: CDR1 MDHEN, CDR2 SYDVKM. CDR3 nucleotides: TGTGCCAGCAGTGGGGACAGGATCTGGGCCCACTATGGCTACACCTTC. The encoded protein is CASSGDRIWAHYGYTF.